Listed below are T cell receptor beta chains from one sample, sequenced in a study of HIV-infected patients and healthy controls. TCRdb re-called the 5' RACE reads with MiXCR, one entry per CDR3 protein. The repertoire holds around 62,000 distinct CDR3 sequences, with less than 20% as singletons. The specimen was CD4+ T cells from blood. These receptors were taken from a human donor in good health. Both conserved end residues are part of each CDR3. A D gene is named only where the DNA matches it firmly. Clone size is shown for a subset of rows, as once, few, many or a class of expanded clone.

D: NA
V: TRBV6-1
J: TRBJ2-5
size: many
DNA: TGTGCCAGCAGTGAAGCGGGGACTGCGACGGCCCAGTACTTC
CDR3: CASSEAGTATAQYF

D: NA
V: TRBV7-2
J: TRBJ1-1
size: many
DNA: TGTGCCAGCAGCCCATCTCAGGGGAGGACTGAAGCTTTCTTT
CDR3: CASSPSQGRTEAFF

D: NA
V: TRBV6-5
J: TRBJ1-3
size: few
DNA: TGTGCCAGCAGTCTCAGGCGCCCAAGCTCTGGAAACACCATATATTTT
CDR3: CASSLRRPSSGNTIYF

D: NA
V: TRBV5-1
J: TRBJ1-4
size: NA
DNA: TGCGCCAGCAGCTTGTTGTCGGACAATGAAAAACTGTTTTTT
CDR3: CASSLLSDNEKLFF

D: TRBD1
V: TRBV29-1
J: TRBJ2-7
size: few
DNA: TGCAGCGTTGCAACCGGGACAGGGTACGAGCAGTACTTC
CDR3: CSVATGTGYEQYF

D: NA
V: TRBV6-5
J: TRBJ2-1
size: once
DNA: TGTGCCAGCAGGGGCGGAGGGCCGCCCTACAATGAGCAGTTCTTC
CDR3: CASRGGGPPYNEQFF

D: NA
V: TRBV6-5
J: TRBJ2-3
size: many
DNA: TGTGCCAGCAGTCCAACCCCCCCAGGGGGGTACGCAGATACGCAGTATTTT
CDR3: CASSPTPPGGYADTQYF

D: NA
V: TRBV6-5
J: TRBJ1-1
size: many
DNA: TGTGCCAGCAGTTTTTCGATGAACACTGAAGCTTTCTTT
CDR3: CASSFSMNTEAFF

D: NA
V: TRBV12-3/TRBV12-4
J: TRBJ1-1
size: few
DNA: TGTGCCAGCGGACGGGACCTAATCATGAACACTGAAGCTTTCTTT
CDR3: CASGRDLIMNTEAFF

D: NA
V: TRBV4-1
J: TRBJ2-6
size: few
DNA: TGCGCCAGCAGCCATCCAGGGGCTGGGGCCAACGTCCTGACTTTC
CDR3: CASSHPGAGANVLTF

D: NA
V: TRBV25-1
J: TRBJ2-1
size: few
DNA: TGTGCCAGCAGTGATCCCCGGACAACACATGAGCAGTTCTTC
CDR3: CASSDPRTTHEQFF

D: NA
V: TRBV29-1
J: TRBJ1-1
size: NA
DNA: TGCAGCGTATCAGGACAAAACACTGAAGCTTTCTTT
CDR3: CSVSGQNTEAFF

D: NA
V: TRBV12-5
J: TRBJ2-1
size: NA
DNA: TGTGCTAGTATGGGAAATGAGCAGTTCTTC
CDR3: CASMGNEQFF

D: NA
V: TRBV30
J: TRBJ1-1
size: many
DNA: TGTGCCTGGAGTGTTTCCGGACAGCACACTGAAGCTTTCTTT
CDR3: CAWSVSGQHTEAFF

D: NA
V: TRBV6-6
J: TRBJ1-6
size: NA
DNA: TGTGCCGGCCGTGGGCAGGGTGACTCACCCCTCCACTTT
CDR3: CAGRGQGDSPLHF

D: NA
V: TRBV29-1
J: TRBJ1-1
size: many
DNA: TGCAGCGTTGCAACACAGAACACTGAAGCTTTCTTT
CDR3: CSVATQNTEAFF

D: NA
V: TRBV19
J: TRBJ2-2
size: once
DNA: TGTGCCACCGTCAATCTTGGTGACACCGGGGAGCTGTTTTTT
CDR3: CATVNLGDTGELFF

D: NA
V: TRBV11-2
J: TRBJ1-6
size: few
DNA: TGTGCCAGCAGCTTAGAGCCCGGGAATTCACCCCTCCACTTT
CDR3: CASSLEPGNSPLHF

D: NA
V: TRBV4-2
J: TRBJ1-1
size: NA
DNA: TGTGCCAGCAGCCAACCCCTAAGTAGGGGCACTGAAGCTTTCTTT
CDR3: CASSQPLSRGTEAFF

D: NA
V: TRBV19
J: TRBJ2-7
size: few
DNA: TGTGCCAGTAGTATACCAGGGGGGAGTGGCGAGCAGTACTTC
CDR3: CASSIPGGSGEQYF

D: NA
V: TRBV12-3/TRBV12-4
J: TRBJ1-2
size: NA
DNA: TGTGCCAGCAGTTTAGGTGCGACACCAAACTATGGCTACACCTTC
CDR3: CASSLGATPNYGYTF

D: NA
V: TRBV5-4
J: TRBJ2-5
size: few
DNA: TGTGCCAGCAGCTTGTTCCAAGAGACCCAGTACTTC
CDR3: CASSLFQETQYF

D: TRBD1
V: TRBV20-1
J: TRBJ1-5
size: NA
DNA: TGCAGTGCCACCGACAGGGAAGGCAATCAGCCCCAGCATTTT
CDR3: CSATDREGNQPQHF

D: NA
V: TRBV6-2/TRBV6-3
J: TRBJ1-2
size: many
DNA: TGTGCCAGCAGTTACTCGACAGGATACTATGGCTACACCTTC
CDR3: CASSYSTGYYGYTF

D: TRBD1
V: TRBV7-9
J: TRBJ2-1
size: NA
DNA: TGTGCCAGCAGCTACCGACAGGGGGCTTACAATGAGCAGTTCTTC
CDR3: CASSYRQGAYNEQFF

D: NA
V: TRBV7-8
J: TRBJ2-1
size: few
DNA: TGTGCCAGCAGCTTCAATCCCTACAATGAGCAGTTCTTC
CDR3: CASSFNPYNEQFF

D: NA
V: TRBV19
J: TRBJ1-3
size: few
DNA: TGTGCCAGTAGTATAGGTCGTCTGAACTCTGGAAACACCATATATTTT
CDR3: CASSIGRLNSGNTIYF

D: TRBD2
V: TRBV10-2
J: TRBJ2-3
size: many
DNA: TGCGCCAGCAGAACGACTAGCGGGACGCAGTATTTT
CDR3: CASRTTSGTQYF

D: TRBD2
V: TRBV6-6
J: TRBJ2-5
size: NA
DNA: TGTGCCAGCAGTTACTATCTCGGCCGGGCTAGCGGGGACCAAGAGACCCAGTACTTC
CDR3: CASSYYLGRASGDQETQYF

D: TRBD2
V: TRBV7-9
J: TRBJ2-7
size: many
DNA: TGTGCCAGCAGCACCGGACTAGCGGGAGGAAGGTACGAGCAGTACTTC
CDR3: CASSTGLAGGRYEQYF

D: TRBD2
V: TRBV6-5
J: TRBJ2-3
size: NA
DNA: TGTGCCAGCAGTTACTCGGTCAGCGGGGGGGCCACAGATACGCAGTATTTT
CDR3: CASSYSVSGGATDTQYF

D: TRBD1
V: TRBV6-4
J: TRBJ1-2
size: NA
DNA: TGTGCCAGCAGTCTCAAAACAGGGGACTATGGCTACACCTTC
CDR3: CASSLKTGDYGYTF

D: TRBD2
V: TRBV5-1
J: TRBJ2-3
size: NA
DNA: TGCGCCAGCAGCTCCCTTCTAGCGGGAGCGTCAGATACGCAGTATTTT
CDR3: CASSSLLAGASDTQYF

D: TRBD1
V: TRBV6-6
J: TRBJ1-6
size: many
DNA: TGTGCCAGCAGTTTCCAGGGGGCATCCTATAATTCACCCCTCCACTTT
CDR3: CASSFQGASYNSPLHF

D: NA
V: TRBV10-3
J: TRBJ1-2
size: NA
DNA: TGTGCCATCAGGGGACTTTCTGAAGGCTATGGCTACACCTTC
CDR3: CAIRGLSEGYGYTF

D: TRBD2
V: TRBV7-6
J: TRBJ2-3
size: NA
DNA: TGTGCCAGCAGCTTAATGCCTAGCGGGAGCTTAACAGATACGCAGTATTTT
CDR3: CASSLMPSGSLTDTQYF

D: NA
V: TRBV7-2
J: TRBJ1-1
size: many
DNA: TGTGCCAGCAGCTTAGCGATAACAACAAACACTGAAGCTTTCTTT
CDR3: CASSLAITTNTEAFF

D: TRBD1
V: TRBV13
J: TRBJ1-3
size: few
DNA: TGTGCCAGCAGCTTGTCCCCCGCCCGGACAGGCGGCTCTGGAAACACCATATATTTT
CDR3: CASSLSPARTGGSGNTIYF

D: TRBD1
V: TRBV27
J: TRBJ1-4
size: NA
DNA: TGTGCCAGCGGAAGTCCCGACAGGGGGGAAGGAAAACTGTTTTTT
CDR3: CASGSPDRGEGKLFF

D: NA
V: TRBV27
J: TRBJ1-1
size: many
DNA: TGTGCCAGCAGCTCAGTAGGCTGGTCCGGGGCCACTGAAGCTTTCTTT
CDR3: CASSSVGWSGATEAFF

D: NA
V: TRBV6-2/TRBV6-3
J: TRBJ2-7
size: NA
DNA: TGTGCCAGCAGTTACACGAGGGCTACCGAGCAGTACTTC
CDR3: CASSYTRATEQYF

D: TRBD1
V: TRBV20-1
J: TRBJ1-5
size: NA
DNA: TGCAGTGCTACCGGGACAGGAGATCAGCCCCAGCATTTT
CDR3: CSATGTGDQPQHF

D: NA
V: TRBV7-2
J: TRBJ1-5
size: few
DNA: TGTGCCAGCAGCTTAGCCCAGGGGATTGGCAATCAGCCCCAGCATTTT
CDR3: CASSLAQGIGNQPQHF

D: NA
V: TRBV7-9
J: TRBJ1-3
size: NA
DNA: TGTGCCAGCAGCCCGAGAGGTAGCCGCTCTGGAAACACCATATATTTT
CDR3: CASSPRGSRSGNTIYF

D: TRBD1
V: TRBV12-3/TRBV12-4
J: TRBJ1-2
size: many
DNA: TGTGCCAGCAGTTTAGTTCGACAGGGAGTGGGGGGCTACACCTTC
CDR3: CASSLVRQGVGGYTF

D: TRBD2
V: TRBV14
J: TRBJ2-7
size: NA
DNA: TGTGCCAGCAGCCCTAGCGGGAGCGGCAACGAGCAGTACTTC
CDR3: CASSPSGSGNEQYF

D: NA
V: TRBV7-9
J: TRBJ1-5
size: few
DNA: TGTGCCAGCAGCTTAGGTTACAGTCAGCCCCAGCATTTT
CDR3: CASSLGYSQPQHF

D: NA
V: TRBV10-3
J: TRBJ1-2
size: few
DNA: TGTGCCATCAAAGACCCAGGGGACTATGGCTACACCTTC
CDR3: CAIKDPGDYGYTF

D: NA
V: TRBV24-1
J: TRBJ2-6
size: NA
DNA: TGTGCCACCAGTGGCGTAAGGGGAGTCTCTGGGGCCAACGTCCTGACTTTC
CDR3: CATSGVRGVSGANVLTF

D: TRBD2
V: TRBV20-1
J: TRBJ2-3
size: NA
DNA: TGCAGTGCCGCGGGACGGGGACTAGCCCGGAGTTCCACAGATACGCAGTATTTT
CDR3: CSAAGRGLARSSTDTQYF

D: NA
V: TRBV7-9
J: TRBJ1-1
size: few
DNA: TGTGCCAGCCGCCGCGCTGAAGCTTTCTTT
CDR3: CASRRAEAFF

D: TRBD1
V: TRBV7-9
J: TRBJ1-2
size: NA
DNA: TGTGCCAGCAGCTTAGGTGGACAGGGCGGCTATGGCTACACCTTC
CDR3: CASSLGGQGGYGYTF

D: TRBD1
V: TRBV6-5
J: TRBJ1-1
size: many
DNA: TGTGCCAGCAGTTACTATACCGGGACAGTGAACACTGAAGCTTTCTTT
CDR3: CASSYYTGTVNTEAFF

D: NA
V: TRBV5-5
J: TRBJ2-7
size: NA
DNA: TGTGCCAGCAGACAAACCGGGAGCCCCTCCGAGCAGTACTTC
CDR3: CASRQTGSPSEQYF

D: NA
V: TRBV30
J: TRBJ1-2
size: many
DNA: TGTGCCTGGAGTCCCTCTGTCTATGGCTACACCTTC
CDR3: CAWSPSVYGYTF

D: TRBD1
V: TRBV7-2
J: TRBJ1-6
size: NA
DNA: TGTGCCAGCAGCCCCCAGACAGGGTCCCATAATTCACCCCTCCACTTT
CDR3: CASSPQTGSHNSPLHF

D: NA
V: TRBV20-1
J: TRBJ2-7
size: NA
DNA: TGCAGTGCACATTCCTTGATCGGGCAATACGAGCAGTACTTC
CDR3: CSAHSLIGQYEQYF

D: NA
V: TRBV20-1
J: TRBJ2-7
size: few
DNA: TGCAGTGCTAGCACCGGGACACGACCCTACGAGCAGTACTTC
CDR3: CSASTGTRPYEQYF

D: TRBD1
V: TRBV20-1
J: TRBJ1-1
size: NA
DNA: TGCAGTGCTAGTGGGGACAGGGGTAAGGGGAGGAACACTGAAGCTTTCTTT
CDR3: CSASGDRGKGRNTEAFF